Included here is one T cell receptor (beta chain) sequence, with context. Its antigen remains unidentified. No clone much larger than this one lies a single base away; base qualities are absent. The immunoSEQ Assay, a bias-controlled multiplex PCR, was used to amplify TCRbeta CDR3 regions from genomic DNA. In the original analysis: The number of nucleated cells in each sample was estimated by amplification of reference gene primers within the assay. Sequence reads were collapsed and filtered to measure the absolute abundance of every unique TCRbeta CDR3 rearrangement. For each sample, productive Simpson clonality was calculated as the square root of Simpson's diversity index across productive rearrangements. The table was pulled from immuneACCESS by TCRdb, which kept in-frame rearrangements only. Such tables lose some clones; where checked, under half of the loss comes from unresolved V genes, and the rest has no known cause. The DNA gave D and trimming, while V, J and clone size come from that table. The sample data list about 310,000 clones, and around 90% of these were observed just once. The ten largest account for around 1% of the sample.

At one collaborating source in Seattle, patients were enrolled during active infection and were followed longitudinally through the course of disease. Each collaborating institution followed its own protocols to collect whole blood in K2EDTA tubes. For TCRbeta analysis, collaborators shipped samples in one of three forms: frozen whole blood, isolated PBMCs, or DNA extracted from either of those sample types. This sample is drawn from a study of blood T cell repertoires in COVID-19 (dated by TCRdb to 2019 to 2021). With respect to the entire study: Samples from collaborators originated in the United States, Italy and Spain and spanned both the acute and convalescent phases of COVID-19. The material from the prospective study consisted of cDNA or gDNA derived from T cells, B-cell-depleted T cells, or PBMCs. Deeply sampled blood TCRbeta repertoires from subjects exposed to, actively infected with, or recovered from COVID-19 were included in the dataset. A freely available public database, intended as a resource for researchers studying the immune response to SARS-CoV-2, is where the repertoires were released. Samples were obtained from the ongoing ImmuneRACE study (first 160 participants) and from about 1,300 subjects provided by 6 global collaborators. A de-identified subject ID, COVID-19 status, age in years and sex were almost always included in the sample metadata. HLA class I and class II types, where available, came from metadata supplied by the sample provider rather than from assay-based typing. Study-level results and caveats: Clinical and demographic metadata were provided uncurated, with the amount varying by source and participant.

Relative to germline, V is missing 2 bases and J is missing 0 bases, with 7 bases of the junction outside any gene match. CDR1 is given as SGHRS and CDR2 as YFSETQ, both from the germline V gene. The CDR3 starts with the cysteine, ends with the phenylalanine, and has 18 residues. Only CDR3 DNA is held: 54 bases, read in frame from base 1. The sample consisted of peripheral blood. This clonotype originated in a woman in her 40s with COVID-19, enrolled during active disease. The rearrangement joined TRBV5-1 to TRBJ1-6; 8 of the junction bases match TRBD1. The CDR3 is CASSFNRGISSYNSPLHF. In nucleotide form, the sequence is TGCGCCAGCAGCTTCAACAGGGGGATCAGCTCCTATAATTCACCCCTCCACTTT. Reference TRBV5-1 and TRBJ1-6 proteins supply the regions before and after the CDR3; the full variable domain is: KAGVTQTPRYLIKTRGQQVTLSCSPISGHRSVSWYQQTPGQGLQFLFEYFSETQRNKGNFPGRFSGRQFSNSRSEMNVSTLELGDSALYLCASSFNRGISSYNSPLHFGNGTRLTVT.